Listed below are T cell receptor beta chains from one sample, sequenced in a study of blood T cell repertoires in COVID-19. Clones were sequenced by immunoSEQ multiplex PCR, and TCRdb holds only the in-frame ones, with some missing. This table holds 95,000 to 150,000 clones, around 81% found once. The sequenced sample consisted of peripheral blood. The receptors come from a man between 60 and 75 years old with acute or convalescent COVID-19. The CDR3 runs from the conserved cysteine through the conserved F or W. Each record gives: D gene, clone size, V gene, J gene, CDR3 DNA, CDR3 protein. D genes are given only for firm matches. A row's size may be missing; if present it is once, few, many or a size class.

TRBD1	once	TRBV11-2	TRBJ1-2	TGTGCCAGCAGCGCCCGACAGGGCTATGGCTACACCTTC	CASSARQGYGYTF
TRBD1	-	TRBV7-3	TRBJ2-3	TGTGCCAGCAGCCAACAGGGGGCAACCGCAGATACGCAGTATTTT	CASSQQGATADTQYF
TRBD2	-	TRBV15	TRBJ2-7	TGTGCCACCAGCAGAGATCTTTCTAGCGGGAGTCATGAGCAGTACTTC	CATSRDLSSGSHEQYF
TRBD1	once	TRBV2	TRBJ1-5	TGTGCCAGCAGGGGACAGGCCAATCAGCCCCAGCATTTT	CASRGQANQPQHF
TRBD2	-	TRBV7-9	TRBJ2-1	TGTGCCAGCAGCTTAGCGTCGGGGGGGCTGGATGAGCAGTTCTTC	CASSLASGGLDEQFF
-	-	TRBV6-5	TRBJ1-2	TGTGCCAGCAGTTACTCGATGAGGACCCCCCGGGGTGGCTACACCTTC	CASSYSMRTPRGGYTF
TRBD1	-	TRBV7-8	TRBJ2-1	TGTGCCAGCAGCCGGGACAGGGGTCCCTACAATGAGCAGTTCTTC	CASSRDRGPYNEQFF
-	-	TRBV24-1	TRBJ2-7	TGTGCCACCAGTGACCCGAGCTCCTACGAGCAGTACTTC	CATSDPSSYEQYF
-	-	TRBV6-1	TRBJ1-3	TGTGCCAGCAGAGAAGCAGGGGTCTCTGGAAACACCATATATTTT	CASREAGVSGNTIYF
TRBD2	-	TRBV5-1	TRBJ2-7	TGCGCCAGCAGCCGGGGCGCGGGAGACACCTACGAGCAGTACTTC	CASSRGAGDTYEQYF
-	-	TRBV19	TRBJ1-1	TGTGCCAGTAGTATTGCCCCTACCGGGAACACTGAAGCTTTCTTT	CASSIAPTGNTEAFF
-	-	TRBV6-5	TRBJ1-2	TGTGCCAGCAGATCCCCAGGGGCAGGCTATGGCTACACCTTC	CASRSPGAGYGYTF
-	-	TRBV18	TRBJ1-2	TGTGCCAGCTCACCTAATCAGAGGGCTGTAAACTATGGCTACACCTTC	CASSPNQRAVNYGYTF
-	few	TRBV10-2	TRBJ2-2	TGCGCCAGCAGTGAGTGGGGACACCAGATCAACACCGGGGAGCTGTTTTTT	CASSEWGHQINTGELFF
TRBD2	-	TRBV5-1	TRBJ2-3	TGCGCCAGCAGCAAAGCGGGAGAGAGCACAGATACGCAGTATTTT	CASSKAGESTDTQYF
-	-	TRBV9	TRBJ2-5	TGTGCCAGCAGCGGCGAGCCCCACCAAGAGACCCAGTACTTC	CASSGEPHQETQYF
TRBD1	-	TRBV2	TRBJ1-2	TGTGCCAGCAGTCCCGAACAGGGGGCGGGTGGCTACACCTTC	CASSPEQGAGGYTF
-	-	TRBV3-1/TRBV3-2	TRBJ2-7	TGTGCCAGCAGCCAAGATATGAGTCAAGAGCAGTACTTC	CASSQDMSQEQYF
TRBD1	-	TRBV4-2	TRBJ1-4	TGTGCCAGCAGCCAACCGGGACAGGGTAATGAAAAACTGTTTTTT	CASSQPGQGNEKLFF
-	once	TRBV5-5	TRBJ2-7	TGTGCCAGCAGCATTTTTCTGGCGGGCGCCCGTTATGCTTACGAGCAGTACTTC	CASSIFLAGARYAYEQYF
-	-	TRBV19	TRBJ1-4	TGTGCCAGTAGTATAGATCCAGCGGGACGAGAAAAACTGTTTTTT	CASSIDPAGREKLFF
TRBD1	-	TRBV28	TRBJ1-2	TGTGCCAGCAGTCCCGGGACAGGAGCCTATGGCTACACCTTC	CASSPGTGAYGYTF
-	once	TRBV2	TRBJ2-7	TGTGCCAGCAGTGAACAGGGATCACTCTACGAGCAGTACTTC	CASSEQGSLYEQYF
-	-	TRBV6-2/TRBV6-3	TRBJ2-5	TGTGCCAGCAGTTACTGGCGGTACCAAGAGACCCAGTACTTC	CASSYWRYQETQYF
-	-	TRBV28	TRBJ2-5	TGTGCCAGCAGGAACCCAGGGTCGGAGACCCAGTACTTC	CASRNPGSETQYF
-	-	TRBV15	TRBJ2-2	TGTGCCACTCGGGATTTGGGCACCGGGGAGCTGTTTTTT	CATRDLGTGELFF
TRBD1	-	TRBV5-1	TRBJ2-7	TGCGCCAGCAGCTTGAGGACAGGGGGCTCCTACGAGCAGTACTTC	CASSLRTGGSYEQYF
TRBD1	-	TRBV30	TRBJ1-1	TGTGCCTGCACCGGGACAGGGGGCACTGAAGCTTTCTTT	CACTGTGGTEAFF
-	once	TRBV3-1/TRBV3-2	TRBJ2-7	TGTGCCAGCAGCCTGTTGGGCTACGGGACCTACGAGCAGTACTTC	CASSLLGYGTYEQYF
-	-	TRBV7-9	TRBJ2-1	TGTGCCAGCAGCTCCTCCACAGGCAGCTCCTACAATGAGCAGTTCTTC	CASSSSTGSSYNEQFF
TRBD1	many	TRBV3-1/TRBV3-2	TRBJ1-4	TGTGCCAGCAGCCAACAGGGGGCAAGTGAAAAACTGTTTTTT	CASSQQGASEKLFF
-	-	TRBV3-1/TRBV3-2	TRBJ2-7	TGTGCCAGCAGCGCGGGACTTAGGAGTCTAAGCTCCTACGAGCAGTACTTC	CASSAGLRSLSSYEQYF
TRBD2	-	TRBV15	TRBJ2-1	TGTGCCACCAGCAGAGGGGGGGGGTCCCGAGGTGCGAATGAGCAGTTCTTC	CATSRGGGSRGANEQFF
-	-	TRBV10-3	TRBJ1-3	TGTGCCATCAGTGAGTCAGGGGGACCTGGAAACACCATATATTTT	CAISESGGPGNTIYF
-	-	TRBV5-4	TRBJ2-7	TGTGCCAGCAGCTTGCCGGGAGAGGTCTACGAGCAGTACTTC	CASSLPGEVYEQYF